The 7 T cell receptor beta chains in this list originate from one sample, sequenced in a study of control samples from healthy donors and cancer patients. Libraries were prepared by immunoSEQ multiplex PCR; TCRdb keeps only in-frame clonotypes and omits some of them. The table shows fewer than 85,000 clones, with around 89% occurring only once. Source material: blood. The receptors originated from a man aged 45 to 65 in good health.

This chain links TRBV18 with TRBJ2-7; a weak D match, TRBD2 (7 bases). The CDR3 extends over 15 amino acids. Trimming cost V 3 bases and J 1 base, with 13 bases left between them. Germline V lookup: CDR1 KGHSH, CDR2 LQKENI. The chain's CDR3 is CASSPPGRGSYEQYF. For the CDR3, the DNA is TGTGCCAGCTCACCCCCGGGGAGGGGGTCCTACGAGCAGTACTTC. Complete variable domain (other parts from reference TRBV18 and TRBJ2-7): NAGVMQNPRHLVRRRGQEARLRCSPMKGHSHVYWYRQLPEEGLKFMVYLQKENIIDESGMPKERFSAEFPKEGPSILRIQQVVRGDSAAYFCASSPPGRGSYEQYFGPGTRLTVT.

In this sample, this clone turned up once. The chain carries TRBV9 and TRBJ2-3; no clear D gene. V was shortened by 0 bases and J by 2 bases, with 13 bases between the two germline ends. CDR3 length equals 16 residues. Germline V lookup: CDR1 SGDLS, CDR2 YYNGEE. As DNA, the CDR3 is TGTGCCAGCAGCGTAGTACCCCGAACCCACACAGATACGCAGTATTTT. Translating it yields CASSVVPRTHTDTQYF.

This chain uses TRBV30 with TRBJ2-5; D may be TRBD2 (6 bases). The CDR3 spans 14 residues. Germline lookup yields CDR1 GTSNPN and CDR2 SVGIG (reference sequence). The ends were cut back, 3 bases at V and 5 bases at J, with 16 bases in the middle. As DNA, the CDR3 is TGTGCCTGGAGAGGGGTCTTCGGAGGGGAGACCCAGTACTTC. Translating gives CAWRGVFGGETQYF. Drawing the rest from reference TRBV30 and TRBJ2-5, the complete variable domain is SQTIHQWPATLVQPVGSPLSLECTVEGTSNPNLYWYRQAAGRGLQLLFYSVGIGQISSEVPQNLSASRPQDRQFILSSKKLLLSDSGFYLCAWRGVFGGETQYFGPGTRLLVL.

The J gene is TRBJ1-2, the V gene TRBV2; D ambiguous. Between the trimmed V and J ends, which lost 3 bases and 0 bases, there was a span of 8 bases. The CDR3 contains 14 residues. Per germline, CDR1 SNHLY and CDR2 FYNNEI. DNA for the CDR3: TGTGCCAGCAGTGAGTTCGGAGCTAACTATGGCTACACCTTC. This gives the protein CASSEFGANYGYTF.

The chain combines TRBV5-5 with TRBJ1-2, with D hard to call. Germline V CDR1 and CDR2: SGHKS, YYEKEE (reference sequence). The V end lost 4 bases, the J end lost 4 bases, and 11 bases lay between the germline ends. This CDR3 comprises 13 residues. The CDR3 spells CASSQGGIYGYTF. The CDR3 DNA follows: TGTGCCAGCAGCCAAGGAGGAATCTATGGCTACACCTTC.

This chain connects TRBV2 to TRBJ1-6, with 7 nucleotides matching TRBD1. Germline V gene sequence: CDR1 SNHLY, CDR2 FYNNEI. This CDR3 has 15 residues. Losses at the gene ends were 3 bases for V and 8 bases for J; bases not matched to a gene: 7. CDR3: CASSERATGDSPLHF. The CDR3 nucleotides read TGTGCCAGCAGTGAGCGGGCTACAGGGGATTCACCCCTCCACTTT.

The chain links TRBV4-2 to TRBJ2-1; 9 bases match TRBD2. V trimming: 1 base; J trimming: 4 bases; junction bases outside the gene matches: 5. Germline lookup yields CDR1 LGHNA and CDR2 YNFKEQ. This CDR3 is built from 16 residues. CDR3 sequence: CASSQVSAGGYNEQFF. The CDR3 bases are TGTGCCAGCAGCCAAGTTTCGGCGGGGGGGTACAATGAGCAGTTCTTC.